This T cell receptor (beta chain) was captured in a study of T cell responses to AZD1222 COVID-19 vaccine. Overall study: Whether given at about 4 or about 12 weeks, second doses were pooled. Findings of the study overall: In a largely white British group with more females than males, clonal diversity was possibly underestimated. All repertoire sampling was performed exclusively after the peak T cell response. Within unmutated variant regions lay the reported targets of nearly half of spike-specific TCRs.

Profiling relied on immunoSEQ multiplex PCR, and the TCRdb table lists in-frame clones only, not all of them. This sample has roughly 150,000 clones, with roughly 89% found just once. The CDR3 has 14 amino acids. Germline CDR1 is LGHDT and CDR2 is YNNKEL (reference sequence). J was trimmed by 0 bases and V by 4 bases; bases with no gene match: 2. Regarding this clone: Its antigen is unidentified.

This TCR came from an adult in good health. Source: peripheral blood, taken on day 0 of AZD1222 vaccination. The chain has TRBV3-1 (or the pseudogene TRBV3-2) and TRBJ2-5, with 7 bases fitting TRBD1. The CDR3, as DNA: TGTGCCAGCAGCCCGACAGGGTACCAAGAGACCCAGTACTTC. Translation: CASSPTGYQETQYF.